This record concerns one T cell receptor beta chain sequence. The antigen is unknown. Profiled with immunoSEQ multiplex PCR; TCRdb holds only in-frame clones, not every one. The table records approximately 79,000 clones, about 85% of them present only once. The data originate from a study of OX40 agonist ivuxolimab in advanced cancers. Study-level background: As their treatment, patients were administered ivuxolimab, an agonistic anti-OX40 (CD134) antibody.

This CDR3 has 15 amino acids. Germline loops: CDR1 MNHEY, CDR2 SVGAGI. Trimming shortened V by 8 bases and J by 0 bases, and 11 bases separated the two germline ends. Study-wide results and limits: In a subset of nonresponders, normalized T-cell clonal expansion was also low.

The chain links TRBV6-5 to TRBJ1-6; weak D call: TRBD1 (5 bases). The receptor comes from an adult with an advanced solid tumor such as melanoma, head and neck, liver or kidney cancer. The specimen was CD4+ or CD8+ T cells sorted from blood, collected in a trial of the OX40 agonist ivuxolimab. The CDR3 is CASSEGSSYNSPLHF. The DNA of the CDR3 is TGTGCCAGCTCCGAGGGGAGCTCCTATAATTCACCCCTCCACTTT.